The 27 T cell receptor beta chains below all came from one sample that was sequenced in a study of T cells in localized non-small cell lung cancer. Clones were read by immunoSEQ multiplex PCR, and TCRdb kept only the in-frame ones, dropping some. The sample holds roughly 18,000 clones, about 80% seen once. The sequencing used peripheral blood, collected before any cancer treatment. These receptors originate from a female donor over 55 with stage I lung adenocarcinoma.

The V call is TRBV25-1, the J call TRBJ1-1; TRBD1 might be the D (6 bases). The CDR3 is 13 residues long. V was pared by 3 bases and J by 4 bases, with 9 bases between. Germline CDR1 and CDR2: MGHDK and SYGVNS. The CDR3 DNA sequence: TGTGCCAGCAGTGACGACAGGACCACTGAAGCTTTCTTT. Translating gives CASSDDRTTEAFF.

The V gene is TRBV5-6, the J gene TRBJ1-1, with D hard to call. The CDR3 totals 11 residues. Germline V gene lookup returns CDR1 SGHDT and CDR2 YYEEEE. V lost 7 bases to trimming and J lost 0 bases, with 4 bases between them. CDR3 sequence: CASYLNTEAFF. The DNA for the CDR3 is TGTGCCAGCTATTTGAACACTGAAGCTTTCTTT.

This chain links TRBV7-2 with TRBJ1-2; D ambiguous. Trimming took off 7 bases at V and 1 base at J, with 13 bases between the two ends. Per germline, CDR1 SGHTA and CDR2 FQGNSA. The CDR3 spans 14 residues. CDR3 coding DNA: TGTGCCAGCAACCCACCAGGCAGTAACTATGGCTACACCTTC. Translating it yields CASNPPGSNYGYTF.

This chain uses TRBV15 with TRBJ1-2; 8 positions match TRBD1. Trimming removed 1 base from V and 6 bases from J; junction bases left unmatched: 4. Germline V CDR1 and CDR2: LNHNV, YYDKDF (reference sequence). The CDR3 runs 14 residues. The CDR3 sequence: CATSRVGTGNGYTF. CDR3 bases: TGTGCCACCAGCAGAGTAGGGACAGGAAATGGCTACACCTTC.

Comments on this clone: Other DNA sequences in this specimen translate into the identical CDR3. J is TRBJ2-7 and V is TRBV6-5; 9 bases are shared with TRBD1. This CDR3 is built from 16 residues. Looked up from germline, CDR1 is MNHEY and CDR2 is SVGAGI. Unmatched junction bases numbered 3, after V lost 0 bases and J lost 0 bases. The DNA of the CDR3 is TGTGCCAGCAGTTACTCCAGGACAGGGGACTCCTACGAGCAGTACTTC. Translation: CASSYSRTGDSYEQYF.

The J gene is TRBJ1-3, the V gene TRBV18; 7 positions match TRBD1. The V and J ends lost 4 bases and 0 bases, in that order; junction bases with no gene match: 9. The CDR3 is made up of 17 amino acids. Germline V CDR1 and CDR2: KGHSH, LQKENI. CDR3 sequence: CASSQRQGGFSGNTIYF. Here the CDR3 DNA reads TGTGCCAGCTCACAAAGACAGGGCGGATTCTCTGGAAACACCATATATTTT. The whole variable domain, remainder taken from reference TRBV18 and TRBJ1-3, is NAGVMQNPRHLVRRRGQEARLRCSPMKGHSHVYWYRQLPEEGLKFMVYLQKENIIDESGMPKERFSAEFPKEGPSILRIQQVVRGDSAAYFCASSQRQGGFSGNTIYFGEGSWLTVV.

This rearrangement joins TRBV27 to TRBJ1-4; D gene ambiguous. Germline V CDR1 and CDR2: MNHEY, SMNVEV (reference sequence). This CDR3 region has 15 residues. Trimming left V 3 bases short and J 2 bases short, with 10 bases between. The CDR3 protein is CASSFRRGTNEKLFF. The DNA of the CDR3 is TGTGCCAGCAGTTTCCGGAGAGGCACTAATGAAAAACTGTTTTTT. The full variable domain, completed using reference TRBV27 and TRBJ1-4, is EAQVTQNPRYLITVTGKKLTVTCSQNMNHEYMSWYRQDPGLGLRQIYYSMNVEVTDKGDVPEGYKVSRKEKRNFPLILESPSPNQTSLYFCASSFRRGTNEKLFFGSGTQLSVL.

About this clone itself: The junction departs from the called germline gene at one end, perhaps through a read error. J is TRBJ2-2 and V is TRBV7-9; TRBD2 might be the D (5 bases). The CDR3 sequence is 19 residues long. CDR1 is SEHNR, CDR2 FQNEAQ, per germline (reference sequence). For the CDR3, the DNA is TGTGCCAGAAGCTTCGAGGGATCCTGGACGATACCGAACACCGGGGAGCTGTTTTTT. It specifies CARSFEGSWTIPNTGELFF. The variable domain in full, completed from reference TRBV7-9 and TRBJ2-2, reads DTGVSQNPRHKITKRGQNVTFRCDPISEHNRLYWYRQTLGQGPEFLTYFQNEAQLEKSRLLSDRFSAERPKGSFSTLEIQRTEQGDSAMYLCARSFEGSWTIPNTGELFFGEGSRLTVL.

The chain has TRBV6-5 and TRBJ1-6; possible D gene TRBD1, 6 bases. With 7 bases removed from V and 4 bases from J, the gap between germline ends came to 11 bases. In germline, CDR1 is MNHEY, CDR2 SVGAGI. The CDR3 runs to 14 residues. The CDR3 DNA is TGTGCCAGCAATACACAGGGTTATAATTCACCCCTCCACTTT. As protein: CASNTQGYNSPLHF.

Turning to this clone: The sample holds other DNA sequences that translate to the same CDR3. The chain recombines TRBV27 with TRBJ1-2; possible D gene TRBD1, 6 bases. Trimming cost V 9 bases and J 4 bases, with 21 bases left between them. CDR1 and CDR2 (germline): MNHEY, SMNVEV (reference sequence). The CDR3 extends over 15 amino acids. In nucleotides, the CDR3 is TGTGCCAGTAGTCCCCGGCAGGGGCTGGGCTATGGCTACACCTTC. Its protein is CASSPRQGLGYGYTF.

This sequence joins TRBV4-1 and TRBJ1-3; no firm D call. Trimming cost V 4 bases and J 3 bases, with 13 bases left between them. CDR1 MGHRA and CDR2 YSYEKL come from the germline V gene. The CDR3 has 15 amino acids. As DNA, the CDR3 is TGCGCCAGCAGCCTAAAGGGCACAGTTGGAAACACCATATATTTT. It translates to CASSLKGTVGNTIYF.

The chain is built from TRBV4-2 and TRBJ1-4; D is perhaps TRBD1 (6 bases). The germline V gene encodes CDR1 LGHNA and CDR2 YNFKEQ. V gave up 3 bases and J gave up 6 bases, with 14 bases separating them. The CDR3 extends over 15 amino acids. The CDR3 DNA is TGTGCCAGCAGCCATAAACAGGGTAGTCATGAAAAACTGTTTTTT. This translates into CASSHKQGSHEKLFF.

The J gene is TRBJ1-2, the V gene TRBV30; D is uncertain. CDR1 is GTSNPN, CDR2 SVGIG, per germline (reference sequence). V lost 7 bases, J lost 8 bases, and 11 bases lay in between. CDR3 size: 10 residues. CDR3 protein: CALTDQGYTF. The CDR3 nucleotides read TGTGCCTTGACGGATCAGGGCTACACCTTC.

The chain employs TRBV2 and TRBJ2-1; D perhaps matches TRBD2 (7 bases). The CDR3 extends over 16 amino acids. Between the trimmed V and J ends, which lost 10 bases and 7 bases, there was a span of 26 bases. Germline loops: CDR1 SNHLY, CDR2 FYNNEI. As DNA, the CDR3 is TGTGCCACCCCCCTTAGGGAGGGGGGCCAGGGGAATGAGCAGTTCTTC. This codes for CATPLREGGQGNEQFF.

V and J are TRBV27 and TRBJ2-7; a possible D gene is TRBD1 (6 bases). CDR1 and CDR2 from the germline V gene are MNHEY and SMNVEV (reference sequence). The CDR3 spans 12 residues. The germline V and J ends were trimmed by 5 bases and 7 bases, with 12 bases remaining between them. As DNA, the CDR3 is TGTGCCAGCAGTCCCGGGACATGGGAGCAGTACTTC. Protein sequence: CASSPGTWEQYF.

The genes are TRBV5-1 and TRBJ1-2, with D perhaps matching TRBD1 (6 bases). The germline V gene has CDR1 SGHRS and CDR2 YFSETQ. Between the trimmed V and J ends, which lost 0 bases and 6 bases, there was a span of 12 bases. This CDR3 spans 14 amino acids. The CDR3 coding sequence is TGCGCCAGCAGCTTGGGTCGACAGGCCGATGGCTACACCTTC. Its protein is CASSLGRQADGYTF.

The V gene is TRBV6-5, the J gene TRBJ1-1, with TRBD1 as a possible D gene (5 bases). Germline V gives CDR1 MNHEY, CDR2 SVGAGI. The V end lost 2 bases, the J end lost 3 bases, and 10 bases lay between the germline ends. The CDR3 has 14 residues. In DNA form, the CDR3 reads TGTGCCAGCAGTTACCGGGGCGGAGACACTGAAGCTTTCTTT. This encodes CASSYRGGDTEAFF.

V usage is TRBV7-2 and J usage is TRBJ1-3; tentatively, D is TRBD1 (5 bases). The CDR3 runs to 17 residues. Per the germline V gene, CDR1 is SGHTA and CDR2 is FQGNSA. The V end was cut by 1 base, the J end by 0 bases, with 13 bases between. This CDR3 reads CASSLGGVGYSGNTIYF. The CDR3 bases are TGTGCCAGCAGCTTAGGGGGGGTCGGCTACTCTGGAAACACCATATATTTT.

V and J are TRBV5-6 and TRBJ2-1; no clear D gene. The ends were cut back, 1 base at V and 3 bases at J, with 14 bases in the middle. Germline V gene data show CDR1 as SGHDT and CDR2 as YYEEEE. The CDR3 is made up of 16 amino acids. In DNA, the CDR3 is TGTGCCAGCAGCTTGAACGGCGCACGGTACTACAATGAGCAGTTCTTC. Protein sequence: CASSLNGARYYNEQFF.

This rearrangement joins TRBV18 to TRBJ2-3; a weak D match, TRBD2 (7 bases). CDR1 is KGHSH and CDR2 is LQKENI in the germline V gene. This CDR3 region has 15 residues. V lost 2 bases to trimming and J lost 1 base, with 10 bases between them. Here the CDR3 DNA reads TGTGCCAGCTCACCAGCGGGGGCCGGCACAGATACGCAGTATTTT. This sequence encodes CASSPAGAGTDTQYF.

The V call is TRBV11-3, the J call TRBJ2-3, with 9 bases fitting TRBD2. This CDR3 has 16 residues. Germline V lookup: CDR1 SGHNT, CDR2 YENEEA. The J segment lost 1 base and the V segment lost 1 base, leaving 3 bases of the junction unmatched. The CDR3 nucleotides read TGTGCCAGCAGCTTAGGAATAGCGGGGGGCACAGATACGCAGTATTTT. Amino acids: CASSLGIAGGTDTQYF.

The chain has TRBV7-9 and TRBJ2-7; the match to TRBD1 covers 7 bases. J lost 2 bases, V lost 2 bases, and 3 bases had no gene match. This CDR3 has 14 amino acids. Germline loops: CDR1 SEHNR, CDR2 FQNEAQ (reference sequence). CDR3 coding DNA: TGTGCCAGCAGCTTATCAGGGGGACCCTACGAGCAGTACTTC. Amino acid sequence: CASSLSGGPYEQYF.

This sequence joins TRBV18 and TRBJ2-7, with no clear D. Germline values: CDR1 KGHSH, CDR2 LQKENI. Trimming took 8 bases from V and 0 from J, leaving 11 bases between them. This CDR3 is 13 amino acids long. DNA for the CDR3: TGTGCCAGCCGTCAGGCCAGCTCCTACGAGCAGTACTTC. Protein: CASRQASSYEQYF. The variable domain in full, with the rest retrieved from reference TRBV18 and TRBJ2-7, is NAGVMQNPRHLVRRRGQEARLRCSPMKGHSHVYWYRQLPEEGLKFMVYLQKENIIDESGMPKERFSAEFPKEGPSILRIQQVVRGDSAAYFCASRQASSYEQYFGPGTRLTVT.

This clone has a single count. The chain has TRBV14 and TRBJ2-1; D remains ambiguous. V was clipped by 1 base and J by 10 bases, with 5 bases between them. The CDR3 runs to 11 residues. The germline V gene has CDR1 SGHDN and CDR2 FVKESK. The CDR3 nucleotides are TGTGCCAGCAGCCAAGGACACGAGCAGTTCTTC. It specifies CASSQGHEQFF.

The table lists this clone with a count of one. The V call is TRBV6-6, the J call TRBJ2-1; no firm D call. The CDR3 is 12 amino acids. Germline CDR1 is MNHNY and CDR2 is SVGAGI (reference sequence). The V and J ends lost 4 bases and 4 bases respectively, with 5 bases between them. In DNA, the CDR3 is TGTGCCAGCAGTTCCGGGTACAATGAGCAGTTCTTC. It codes for CASSSGYNEQFF.

This clone was observed a handful of times. The V call is TRBV19, the J call TRBJ1-5, with 7 positions matching TRBD1. Germline V gene sequence: CDR1 LNHDA, CDR2 SQIVND (reference sequence). With V trimmed by 10 bases and J by 11 bases, 8 bases remained unmatched. The CDR3 is 11 amino acids. DNA for the CDR3: TGTGCCATCGACAGGGATGGGACCCAGCATTTT. It specifies CAIDRDGTQHF.

V gene TRBV5-1 combines with J gene TRBJ2-3, with D maybe TRBD1 (5 bases). The V gene's germline CDR1 is SGHRS and CDR2 YFSETQ. This CDR3 is 16 amino acids long. Between the trimmed V and J ends, which lost 2 bases and 2 bases, there was a span of 15 bases. DNA for the CDR3: TGCGCCAGCAGCTTAGGTTCGACAGCCGTCACAGATACGCAGTATTTT. This codes for CASSLGSTAVTDTQYF.